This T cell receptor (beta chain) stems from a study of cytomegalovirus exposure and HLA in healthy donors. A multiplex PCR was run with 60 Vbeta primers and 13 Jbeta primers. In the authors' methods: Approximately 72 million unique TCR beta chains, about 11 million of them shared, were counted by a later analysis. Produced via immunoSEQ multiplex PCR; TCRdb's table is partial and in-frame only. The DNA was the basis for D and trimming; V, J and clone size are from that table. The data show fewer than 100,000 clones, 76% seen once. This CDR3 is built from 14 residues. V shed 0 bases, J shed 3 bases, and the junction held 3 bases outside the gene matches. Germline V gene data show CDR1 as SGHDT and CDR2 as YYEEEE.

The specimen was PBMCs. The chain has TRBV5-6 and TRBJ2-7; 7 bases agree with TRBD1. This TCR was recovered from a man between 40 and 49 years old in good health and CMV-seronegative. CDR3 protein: CASSLGQGLYEQYF. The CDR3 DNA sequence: TGTGCCAGCAGCTTGGGACAGGGCCTCTACGAGCAGTACTTC.